This TCR beta chain comes out of a study of neoadjuvant anti-PD-1 for oral cavity cancer. Study in general: Before surgery, most patients got three to four biweekly 3 mg/kg nivolumab doses. Non-progressing patients received a fourth nivolumab dose near day 43, then surgery on days 50-56.

Time point given: after neoadjuvant nivolumab, at surgical resection. Two replicates per tumor sample, mostly from 4.8 ug of genomic DNA. TCRdb's table, derived via immunoSEQ multiplex PCR, lists solely in-frame clones and lacks some. The repertoire holds roughly 25,000 clones, 25% to 30% seen once, with over 15% in the top ten. This CDR3 comprises 14 residues. After removal of 9 bases from V and 5 bases from J, the junction contained 10 bases not matched to a gene. The V gene's germline CDR1 is SNHLY and CDR2 FYNNEI. This TCR came from a person between 40 and 80 years old with oral cavity squamous cell carcinoma. The chain is built from TRBV2 and TRBJ2-1; the match to TRBD2 covers 7 bases. The input for sequencing was tumor tissue, taken after nivolumab (anti-PD-1) treatment. CDR3 DNA sequence: TGTGCCAGTACCTCCGGGGACTACAACAATGAGCAGTTCTTC. It specifies CASTSGDYNNEQFF.